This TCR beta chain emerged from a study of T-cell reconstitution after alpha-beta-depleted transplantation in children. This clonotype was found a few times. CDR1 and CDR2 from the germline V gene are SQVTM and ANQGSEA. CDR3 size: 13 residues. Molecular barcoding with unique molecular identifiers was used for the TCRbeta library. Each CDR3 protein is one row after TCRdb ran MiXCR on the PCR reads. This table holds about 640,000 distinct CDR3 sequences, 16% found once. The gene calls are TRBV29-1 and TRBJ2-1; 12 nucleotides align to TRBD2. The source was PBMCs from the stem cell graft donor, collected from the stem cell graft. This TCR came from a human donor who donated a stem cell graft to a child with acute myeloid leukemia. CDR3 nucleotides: TGCTCTTCTAGCGGGGGGGGCTACAATGAGCAGTTCTTC. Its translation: CSSSGGGYNEQFF.